This T cell receptor beta chain came from a study of blood T cell repertoires in COVID-19 (dated by TCRdb to between 2020 and 2021). Study-level background: Collaborator samples came from the United States, Italy and Spain and covered acute and convalescent phases of COVID-19. HLA class I and class II types, where available, came from metadata supplied by the sample provider rather than from assay-based typing. The samples were drawn from two sources: the first 160 participants of the ongoing ImmuneRACE study, and fewer than 1,500 subjects contributed by 6 global collaborators. The repertoires were released in a freely available public database intended as a resource for research on the immune response to SARS-CoV-2. The sample metadata nearly always contained a de-identified subject ID, COVID-19 status, age in years and sex. The material from the prospective study consisted of cDNA or gDNA derived from T cells, B-cell-depleted T cells, or PBMCs. The dataset comprised deeply sampled blood TCRbeta repertoires from subjects exposed to, actively infected with, or recovered from COVID-19. Results and caveats for the whole study, not just this receptor: The amount of clinical and demographic metadata varied by source and participant and was provided uncurated.

Details on this clone: What antigen it recognizes has not been identified. The junction departs from the called germline gene at one end, perhaps through a read error.

Each collaborating institution followed its own protocols to collect whole blood in K2EDTA tubes. For TCRbeta analysis, collaborators shipped samples in one of three forms: frozen whole blood, isolated PBMCs, or DNA extracted from either of those sample types. The CDR3, from cysteine to phenylalanine, totals 13 residues. CDR3 DNA only is kept here, 39 bases in frame from base 1. According to the germline V gene, CDR1 reads SNHLY and CDR2 reads FYNNEI. TCRbeta CDR3 regions were amplified from genomic DNA using the immunoSEQ Assay, a bias-controlled multiplex PCR. Per the authors' processing: The number of nucleated cells in each sample was estimated by amplification of reference gene primers within the assay. To quantify the absolute abundance of each unique TCRbeta CDR3 rearrangement, sequence reads were collapsed and filtered. For each sample, productive Simpson clonality was calculated as the square root of Simpson's diversity index over productive rearrangements. TCRdb's version of the immuneACCESS table is confined to in-frame rearrangements and falls short of the full clone set. An unresolved V gene accounts for under half of the shortfall where checked; the remainder is of unknown origin. V, J and clone size were drawn from that table, and D and trimming were deduced from the DNA. The sample profile shows about 140,000 clones; 87% of them were found once. The top ten constitute around 4.6% of the sample.

The chain uses TRBV2 and TRBJ2-7, with TRBD2 as a weak D call on 5 bases. This clonotype originated in a human donor in a cohort sampled during active COVID-19. The sequenced sample was peripheral blood. The nucleotides are TGTGCGAGCACAGAGGGAAGACTTTACGAGCAGTACTTC. Its protein reads: CASTEGRLYEQYF.